A selection of T cell receptor beta chains follows, all from one sample in a study of T-cell reconstitution after alpha-beta-depleted transplantation in children. TCRdb analysed the PCR reads with MiXCR anew, one entry per CDR3 protein. The repertoire consists of about 980,000 distinct CDR3 sequences, with less than 30% occurring once and the leading ten covering roughly 27%. The material was PBMCs, mostly from graft donor cells, obtained 360 days after TCRalphabeta/CD19-depleted stem cell transplant. The origin of the receptors is a boy in the first two years of life who had a stem cell transplant for SCID, so the T cells may come from the graft donor. Each CDR3 is given with its conserved first and last residue. D genes are given only for firm matches. Where a row states a size, it is once, few, many or the class of an expanded clone; other rows omit it.

16,TRBJ2-3,TRBV12-3/TRBV12-4,TRBD2,NA,CASSSGLAGGWDTQYF,TGTGCCAGCAGTTCCGGACTAGCGGGGGGCTGGGATACGCAGTATTTT
14,TRBJ2-1,TRBV27,TRBD1,many,CASSLGTGNNEQFF,TGTGCCAGCAGTTTGGGGACAGGTAACAATGAGCAGTTCTTC
15,TRBJ2-6,TRBV27,TRBD1,NA,CASSDRESGANVLTF,TGTGCCAGCAGTGACAGGGAGTCTGGGGCCAACGTCCTGACTTTC
16,TRBJ2-5,TRBV7-9,TRBD2,many,CASSSGLAGLQETQYF,TGTGCCAGCAGCTCGGGACTAGCGGGGCTCCAAGAGACCCAGTACTTC
12,TRBJ1-2,TRBV20-1,NA,NA,CSALDSYYGYTF,TGCAGTGCCCTGGACAGTTACTATGGCTACACCTTC
16,TRBJ1-3,TRBV7-2,NA,NA,CASSHGTPVSGNTIYF,TGTGCCAGCAGCCACGGGACACCAGTCTCTGGAAACACCATATATTTT
12,TRBJ2-5,TRBV6-5,NA,NA,CASRGQLETQYF,TGTGCCAGCCGGGGTCAGTTGGAGACCCAGTACTTC
17,TRBJ1-6,TRBV7-2,NA,NA,CASSLAVGRALNSPLHF,TGTGCCAGCAGCCTGGCCGTGGGGAGAGCCCTTAATTCACCCCTCCACTTT
13,TRBJ2-3,TRBV28,NA,NA,CASSLWPEDTQYF,TGTGCCAGCAGTTTATGGCCTGAAGATACGCAGTATTTT
12,TRBJ2-5,TRBV9,NA,few,CASSGLTGTQYF,TGTGCCAGCAGCGGTCTTACGGGGACCCAGTACTTC
13,TRBJ1-5,TRBV27,TRBD1,few,CASMRDRGWPQHF,TGTGCCAGCATGAGGGACAGGGGATGGCCCCAGCATTTT
13,TRBJ1-6,TRBV10-3,NA,NA,CAINPGNNSPLHF,TGTGCCATCAACCCAGGGAATAATTCACCCCTCCACTTT
15,TRBJ1-2,TRBV12-3/TRBV12-4,TRBD1,few,CASSFQDRPSYGYTF,TGTGCCAGCAGTTTTCAGGACAGGCCGTCCTATGGCTACACCTTC
15,TRBJ2-7,TRBV29-1,TRBD2,few,CSVLGLAGYSYEQYF,TGCAGCGTTCTTGGACTAGCGGGCTACTCCTACGAGCAGTACTTC
15,TRBJ2-1,TRBV12-3/TRBV12-4,TRBD2,NA,CASSLRTSDHNEQFF,TGTGCCAGCAGTTTGCGGACTAGCGACCACAATGAGCAGTTCTTC
13,TRBJ1-3,TRBV10-3,NA,few,CAISVSSGNTIYF,TGTGCCATCTCTGTCTCCTCTGGAAACACCATATATTTT
16,TRBJ2-1,TRBV7-6,NA,many,CASSYPPRLAYNEQFF,TGTGCCAGCAGCTATCCCCCGCGATTGGCCTACAATGAGCAGTTCTTC
16,TRBJ2-1,TRBV5-1,TRBD2,few,CASSPMGRASYNEQFF,TGCGCCAGCAGCCCGATGGGGAGGGCGTCCTACAATGAGCAGTTCTTC
16,TRBJ1-1,TRBV6-1,TRBD1,NA,CASSRGQGKMNTEAFF,TGTGCCAGCAGCCGGGGACAGGGAAAGATGAACACTGAAGCTTTCTTT
15,TRBJ2-5,TRBV4-1,NA,NA,CASSQDGEGGETQYF,TGCGCCAGCAGCCAAGATGGAGAGGGGGGAGAGACCCAGTACTTC
12,TRBJ2-1,TRBV5-1,TRBD2,few,CASSLGLARQFF,TGCGCCAGCAGCCTCGGACTAGCGAGACAGTTCTTC
12,TRBJ2-2,TRBV12-3/TRBV12-4,NA,many,CASNVNTGELFF,TGTGCCAGCAATGTGAACACCGGGGAGCTGTTTTTT
14,TRBJ2-3,TRBV29-1,TRBD2,few,CSVPGLEFTDTQYF,TGCAGCGTCCCGGGACTAGAATTTACAGATACGCAGTATTTT
13,TRBJ2-1,TRBV6-6,NA,few,CASSYSTDNEQFF,TGTGCCAGCAGTTACTCGACAGACAATGAGCAGTTCTTC
17,TRBJ2-3,TRBV4-1,TRBD2,NA,CASSPPASGVGTDTQYF,TGCGCCAGCAGCCCGCCCGCTAGCGGGGTAGGCACAGATACGCAGTATTTT
14,TRBJ2-7,TRBV7-2,NA,NA,CASSPGVGTYEQYF,TGTGCCAGCAGCCCCGGCGTTGGGACCTACGAGCAGTACTTC
15,TRBJ1-1,TRBV15,NA,few,CATSRGGISRHIAFF,TGTGCCACCAGCAGAGGCGGGATATCCAGGCATATAGCTTTCTTT
14,TRBJ1-6,TRBV5-1,TRBD1,NA,CASSDRGYNSPLHF,TGCGCCAGCAGCGACAGGGGTTATAATTCACCCCTCCACTTT
15,TRBJ1-2,TRBV4-2,NA,few,CASTIDPATNYGYTF,TGTGCCAGCACCATTGATCCGGCGACTAACTATGGCTACACCTTC
17,TRBJ2-5,TRBV4-1,TRBD2,few,CASSQDPSGGLQETQYF,TGCGCCAGCAGCCAAGATCCTAGCGGGGGCCTCCAAGAGACCCAGTACTTC
17,TRBJ2-5,TRBV12-3/TRBV12-4,NA,many,CASSSTHTRWGEETQYF,TGTGCCAGCAGTTCCACTCATACCCGCTGGGGGGAAGAGACCCAGTACTTC
14,TRBJ1-1,TRBV20-1,TRBD1,few,CSARWDRINTEAFF,TGCAGTGCTAGGTGGGACAGGATCAACACTGAAGCTTTCTTT
14,TRBJ2-7,TRBV12-3/TRBV12-4,NA,NA,CASSLALGVGEQYF,TGTGCCAGCAGTTTAGCGCTAGGGGTTGGCGAGCAGTACTTC
18,TRBJ2-1,TRBV12-3/TRBV12-4,TRBD2,few,CAVGPGTSGWSSYNEQFF,TGTGCTGTGGGGCCCGGGACTAGCGGGTGGAGCTCCTACAATGAGCAGTTCTTC
15,TRBJ2-3,TRBV6-1,NA,many,CASSPAEGSTDTQYF,TGTGCCAGCAGCCCCGCGGAGGGGAGCACAGATACGCAGTATTTT
15,TRBJ2-2,TRBV19,NA,few,CASAKSPLNTGELFF,TGTGCCAGTGCCAAATCCCCTTTAAACACCGGGGAGCTGTTTTTT
13,TRBJ2-5,TRBV28,NA,many,CASSPLAWETQYF,TGTGCCAGCAGTCCACTAGCTTGGGAGACCCAGTACTTC
14,TRBJ2-7,TRBV7-8,TRBD1,few,CASRSQGAPYEQYF,TGTGCCAGCAGGTCTCAGGGGGCCCCCTACGAGCAGTACTTC
15,TRBJ1-3,TRBV5-1,NA,few,CASSLRGAPGNTIYF,TGCGCCAGCAGCTTGCGAGGGGCACCTGGAAACACCATATATTTT
16,TRBJ1-1,TRBV5-1,NA,NA,CASSPLPRGLNTEAFF,TGCGCCAGCAGCCCCCTTCCGCGGGGATTGAACACTGAAGCTTTCTTT
14,TRBJ2-1,TRBV7-2,NA,few,CATLPGLLYNEQFF,TGTGCCACCCTCCCGGGACTCCTCTACAATGAGCAGTTCTTC
15,TRBJ1-1,TRBV5-1,NA,few,CASSSRPGHHTEAFF,TGCGCCAGCAGCTCTCGTCCGGGACACCACACTGAAGCTTTCTTT
15,TRBJ2-7,TRBV18,TRBD2,NA,CASSPPGTSAYEQYF,TGTGCCAGCTCACCACCCGGGACTAGCGCGTACGAGCAGTACTTC
14,TRBJ2-3,TRBV9,NA,NA,CASSVRLGTDTQYF,TGTGCCAGCAGCGTCCGACTAGGAACAGATACGCAGTATTTT
16,TRBJ2-1,TRBV10-3,TRBD2,few,CAISESKAGVNNEQFF,TGTGCCATCAGTGAATCGAAAGCGGGGGTCAACAATGAGCAGTTCTTC
13,TRBJ2-3,TRBV5-1,NA,few,CASTLPGQNTQYF,TGCGCCAGCACCTTGCCGGGGCAGAATACGCAGTATTTT
15,TRBJ2-7,TRBV28,NA,NA,CASSSHRGQTYEQYF,TGTGCCAGCAGTTCCCACCGGGGACAAACCTACGAGCAGTACTTC
17,TRBJ2-5,TRBV5-1,TRBD2,NA,CASSLYNLAGGSETQYF,TGCGCCAGCAGCTTGTATAATCTAGCGGGGGGCTCAGAGACCCAGTACTTC